The text below deals with one TCR beta chain. This sample stems from a study of response to subunit inactivated influenza vaccine. TCRdb itself ran the RT-PCR reads through MiXCR, one entry per CDR3 protein. The table shows hundreds of thousands of distinct CDR3 sequences, with about 11% occurring only once. The length of the CDR3 is 11 residues. In germline, CDR1 is MNHEY, CDR2 SVGEGT. V was shortened by 7 bases and J by 8 bases, with 11 bases between the two germline ends. The same data also went into a second study, on T cells expressing NK-cell markers. That paper notes: Generation of TCR beta cDNA was performed by 5'RACE template switching incorporating UMIs.

This sample comprised PBMCs from blood, obtained on the day of vaccination. This sequence originates from a man aged 50 or older who received an inactivated influenza vaccine. The chain carries TRBV6-2 or TRBV6-3 and TRBJ2-5; D gene ambiguous. The CDR3: CASTDLGTQYF. The CDR3 DNA reads as TGTGCCAGCACGGATCTGGGTACCCAGTACTTC.